The 27 T cell receptor beta chains below come from one sample, sequenced in a study of CD8 T cells in Susac syndrome. About 0.45 to 1 ug RNA was reverse transcribed with random hexamers. TCRdb reanalysed the immunoSEQ multiplex PCR reads using MiXCR and keeps one entry per CDR3 protein. Here the sample spans hundreds of thousands of distinct CDR3 sequences, 75% to 90% being singletons. Sequencing was done on a sample of CD8+ T cells from PBMCs. All receptors derive from a human donor with multiple sclerosis.

CDR3 nucleotide sequence: TGCGCCAGCTCCCGGCAGGCGGAATTTACTAGCACAGATACGCAGTATTTT. Translated, it gives CASSRQAEFTSTDTQYF. This chain links TRBV10-2 with TRBJ2-3; no definite D call. This CDR3 comprises 17 residues. Germline lookup yields CDR1 WSHSY and CDR2 SAAADI. The V end was cut by 8 bases, the J end by 0 bases, with 21 bases between.

The J gene is TRBJ1-1, the V gene TRBV20-1; tentatively, D is TRBD1 (5 bases). Germline V gene lookup returns CDR1 DFQATT and CDR2 SNEGSKA (reference sequence). The CDR3 is 12 residues long. V dropped 4 bases and J dropped 1 base, with 7 bases sitting between them. The CDR3 region is CSAKGQNTEAFF. The CDR3 region has the DNA TGCAGTGCTAAAGGACAGAACACTGAAGCTTTCTTT.

The CDR3: CASLKWGHEQYF. The CDR3 nucleotides are TGTGCCAGCCTCAAGTGGGGCCACGAGCAGTACTTC. The chain uses TRBV21-1 and TRBJ2-7; the table calls TRBD1, which could not be checked here. TRBV21-1 is labeled a pseudogene. The CDR3 sequence is 12 residues long.

The chain recombines TRBV20-1 with TRBJ1-1; no definite D call. The length of the CDR3 is 11 residues. CDR1 and CDR2 (germline): DFQATT, SNEGSKA (reference sequence). The V end was cut by 3 bases, the J end by 1 base, with 3 bases between. CDR3 in DNA: TGCAGTGCTAGCCAGAACACTGAAGCTTTCTTT. It specifies CSASQNTEAFF.

The chain combines TRBV10-3 with TRBJ2-7; TRBD2 matches 9 bases. This CDR3 region has 15 residues. Unmatched junction bases numbered 6, after V lost 3 bases and J lost 3 bases. Germline CDR1 ENHRY, CDR2 SYGVKD. CDR3 nucleotides: TGTGCCATCAGTGACGCTAGCGGGACGAACTACGAGCAGTACTTC. Residues: CAISDASGTNYEQYF.

The J gene is TRBJ2-7, the V gene TRBV4-1; 7 bases match TRBD1. From germline, CDR1 is MGHRA and CDR2 YSYEKL. The CDR3 runs to 15 residues. V was pared by 2 bases and J by 3 bases, with 7 bases of the junction left unmatched. In nucleotides, the CDR3 is TGCGCCAGCAGCCAAAACAGGGGTTTGGACTACGAGCAGTACTTC. Translating it yields CASSQNRGLDYEQYF.

This chain connects TRBV4-1 to TRBJ2-7; no reliable D call. Germline V gene data show CDR1 as MGHRA and CDR2 as YSYEKL. With 1 base removed from V and 2 bases from J, the gap between germline ends came to 9 bases. The CDR3 length is 14 residues. The CDR3 DNA reads as TGCGCCAGCAGCCAAGTGTCAGCAACCTACGAGCAGTACTTC. It encodes CASSQVSATYEQYF.

This sequence joins TRBV6-5 and TRBJ1-1; 7 bases align to TRBD1. The CDR3 is 14 amino acids. The V and J ends lost 3 bases and 5 bases, in that order; junction bases with no gene match: 6. CDR1 is MNHEY, CDR2 SVGAGI, per germline. In nucleotides, the CDR3 is TGTGCCAGCAGTTATGGGACAGTCGGGACTGAAGCTTTCTTT. Translated: CASSYGTVGTEAFF.

The V call is TRBV5-1, the J call TRBJ1-4, with D unresolved. Germline CDR1 and CDR2: SGHRS and YFSETQ. The CDR3 covers 14 residues. The V end was cut by 2 bases, the J end by 5 bases, with 10 bases between. CDR3: CASSLNTYNEKLFF. CDR3 DNA: TGCGCCAGCAGCTTAAATACTTACAATGAAAAACTGTTTTTT.

J is TRBJ1-2 and V is TRBV6-2 or TRBV6-3; D gene unclear. Germline assignment: CDR1 MNHEY and CDR2 SVGEGT. The CDR3 covers 14 residues. V was trimmed by 5 bases and J by 4 bases, leaving 14 bases between them. The CDR3 DNA follows: TGTGCCAGCAGTCTTCTTCGGCAGGTCTATGGCTACACCTTC. It is translated as CASSLLRQVYGYTF.

The genes are TRBV20-1 and TRBJ2-1; TRBD2 matches 9 bases. Trimming removed 3 bases from V and 4 bases from J; junction bases left unmatched: 13. The CDR3 runs 17 residues. Germline loops: CDR1 DFQATT, CDR2 SNEGSKA (reference sequence). CDR3 in amino acids: CSASDVGLAIVYNEQFF. The CDR3 DNA is TGCAGTGCTAGCGACGTGGGACTAGCAATCGTATACAATGAGCAGTTCTTC.

Concerning this clonotype itself: The junction shows a germline mismatch at one end, possibly a read error. The chain links TRBV19 to TRBJ1-1; the D gene is possibly TRBD1 (5 bases). The CDR3 sequence is 11 residues long. Germline V lookup: CDR1 LNHDA, CDR2 SQIVND (reference sequence). CDR3: CASSIGGEVFF. CDR3 in DNA: TGTGCCAGTAGTATAGGAGGGGAAGTTTTCTTT.

Points on this clonotype: Its ends do not fully match the called genes, so a read error is possible. V is TRBV7-7 and J is TRBJ2-1; TRBD1 aligns across 7 bases. This CDR3 spans 14 amino acids. CDR1 is SSHAT and CDR2 is FNYEAQ in the germline V gene (reference sequence). Here the CDR3 reads CASSQSTGSNEQFF. CDR3 nucleotides: TGTGCTAGCAGCCAATCGACAGGGTCCAATGAGCAGTTCTTC.

This clonotype appeared a single time. V is TRBV5-1 and J is TRBJ2-7; D unresolved. V shed 6 bases and J shed 0 bases, with 4 bases lying between them. Germline V gene data show CDR1 as SGHRS and CDR2 as YFSETQ. This CDR3 region has 11 residues. CDR3 DNA sequence: TGCGCCAGCAAAGACTCCTACGAGCAGTACTTC. Translated, it gives CASKDSYEQYF. Looking up the rest from reference TRBV5-1 and TRBJ2-7 gives the full variable domain: KAGVTQTPRYLIKTRGQQVTLSCSPISGHRSVSWYQQTPGQGLQFLFEYFSETQRNKGNFPGRFSGRQFSNSRSEMNVSTLELGDSALYLCASKDSYEQYFGPGTRLTVT.

The gene calls are TRBV27 and TRBJ2-5; 10 bases are shared with TRBD2. V was pared by 4 bases and J by 5 bases, with 1 base of the junction left unmatched. CDR3 size: 13 residues. The germline CDR1 and CDR2 sequences are MNHEY and SMNVEV (reference sequence). CDR3 region: CASSSTSGETQYF. The CDR3 region has the DNA TGTGCCAGCAGTTCGACTAGCGGGGAGACCCAGTACTTC.

This sequence joins TRBV30 and TRBJ1-3; TRBD1 matches at 7 bases. The CDR3 is 17 amino acids. Trimming took 1 base from V and 0 from J; bases not matched to a gene: 9. Germline V CDR1 and CDR2: GTSNPN, SVGIG (reference sequence). CDR3 region: CAWSERNRGRSGNTIYF. The CDR3 region has the DNA TGTGCCTGGAGTGAAAGGAACAGGGGCCGCTCTGGAAACACCATATATTTT.

The J gene is TRBJ2-7, the V gene TRBV6-2 or TRBV6-3, with a tentative D call TRBD2 (6 bases). V was trimmed by 7 bases and J by 5 bases, leaving 12 bases between them. The CDR3 extends over 12 amino acids. Germline V lookup: CDR1 MNHEY, CDR2 SVGEGT. For the CDR3, the DNA is TGTGCCAGCAAGAACCGGACTAACGAGCAGTACTTC. It codes for CASKNRTNEQYF.

A single count supports this clonotype. The chain links TRBV25-1 to TRBJ1-2; no firm D call. The CDR3 is made up of 13 amino acids. CDR1 and CDR2 from the germline V gene are MGHDK and SYGVNS. The V end was cut by 3 bases, the J end by 7 bases, with 12 bases between. This CDR3 is CASSEVELRGYTF. The CDR3 DNA reads TGTGCCAGCAGTGAGGTTGAGCTCCGTGGCTACACCTTC.

The chain recombines TRBV27 with TRBJ1-1; a possible D gene is TRBD1 (6 bases). The germline V gene encodes CDR1 MNHEY and CDR2 SMNVEV (reference sequence). The CDR3 is 15 amino acids. V was cut by 3 bases and J by 3 bases, with 14 bases left in between. The CDR3 here is CASSFIPTGYTEAFF. The CDR3 region has the DNA TGTGCCAGCAGTTTCATACCTACAGGGTACACTGAAGCTTTCTTT.

This chain uses TRBV10-3 with TRBJ2-7; 7 bases are shared with TRBD1. V was clipped by 4 bases and J by 3 bases; unmatched bases: 0. This CDR3 contains 12 residues. Germline V CDR1 and CDR2: ENHRY, SYGVKD. The DNA for the CDR3 is TGTGCCATCAGTGGGGACAGCTACGAGCAGTACTTC. It yields the protein CAISGDSYEQYF.

The V gene is TRBV20-1, the J gene TRBJ2-5; TRBD2 aligns across 9 bases. Looked up from germline, CDR1 is DFQATT and CDR2 is SNEGSKA (reference sequence). Trimming removed 2 bases from V and 0 bases from J; junction bases left unmatched: 7. This CDR3 comprises 16 residues. The CDR3 reads CSARSPLAGYQETQYF. The CDR3 DNA follows: TGCAGTGCTAGATCCCCGCTAGCGGGGTACCAAGAGACCCAGTACTTC.

V is TRBV7-2 and J is TRBJ2-7; TRBD1 matches 9 bases. Germline V gives CDR1 SGHTA, CDR2 FQGNSA. This CDR3 contains 14 residues. V gave up 2 bases and J gave up 3 bases; unmatched junction bases: 2. The CDR3 region is CASSLMDRGYEQYF. The CDR3 nucleotides are TGTGCCAGCAGCTTAATGGACAGGGGCTACGAGCAGTACTTC.

The chain has TRBV4-1 and TRBJ2-3; D is unresolved. The V end was cut by 3 bases, the J end by 9 bases, with 16 bases between. The CDR3 is 14 residues long. CDR1 MGHRA and CDR2 YSYEKL come from the germline V gene. CDR3 protein: CASSQPPTMYTQYF. The CDR3 region has the DNA TGCGCCAGCAGCCAGCCCCCGACGATGTACACGCAGTATTTT.

V is TRBV6-6 and J is TRBJ1-5; tentative D call: TRBD1 (5 bases). Trimming took off 5 bases at V and 0 bases at J, with 8 bases between the two ends. This CDR3 is built from 14 residues. Germline CDR1 is MNHNY and CDR2 is SVGAGI (reference sequence). The CDR3 DNA sequence: TGTGCCAGCAGTCGACAGCATAGCAATCAGCCCCAGCATTTT. Its translation is CASSRQHSNQPQHF.

The chain combines TRBV14 with TRBJ1-1; D unresolved. The germline gives CDR1 SGHDN, CDR2 FVKESK. The CDR3 is made up of 14 amino acids. The V gene lost 2 bases and the J gene lost 5 bases, with 12 bases spanning the gap. The CDR3 is CASSQLSGGTEAFF. The CDR3 nucleotides are TGTGCCAGCAGCCAACTTTCTGGTGGTACTGAAGCTTTCTTT.

The genes are TRBV6-1 and TRBJ1-2; possibly TRBD1 for D (5 bases). This CDR3 has 16 amino acids. V was trimmed by 3 bases and J by 4 bases, leaving 18 bases between them. Germline assignment: CDR1 MNHNS and CDR2 SASEGT. CDR3 protein: CASSDSSEEGTYGYTF. The CDR3, as DNA: TGTGCCAGCAGTGATTCCTCCGAGGAGGGGACCTATGGCTACACCTTC.

The chain couples TRBV25-1 to TRBJ1-4; maybe TRBD1 (6 bases). Germline V gene data show CDR1 as MGHDK and CDR2 as SYGVNS. V lost 2 bases and J lost 2, with 9 bases in between. This CDR3 region has 15 residues. This chain's CDR3 is CASSEADSTNEKLFF. The CDR3 nucleotides are TGTGCCAGCAGTGAAGCGGACAGTACTAATGAAAAACTGTTTTTT.